The TCR beta chain described here comes from a study of T cells in localized non-small cell lung cancer. Findings and caveats of the study: For the top 100 tumor clones, a median approximately 50 also appeared in adjacent lung. Heterogeneity cannot be ruled out, as sequencing used one tumor region only. Longer overall survival was linked to higher blood T cell density. The highest T cell clonality was in uninvolved adjacent lung, above tumor.

Clones were read by immunoSEQ multiplex PCR, and TCRdb kept only the in-frame ones, dropping some. Among 25,000 or so clones listed, over 80% were seen once. V dropped 3 bases and J dropped 4; count of bases not matched to a gene: 9. This CDR3 comprises 16 residues. Germline loops: CDR1 SQVTM, CDR2 ANQGSEA. Points on this clone: Its target is unknown.

Material: peripheral blood, obtained before any cancer treatment. The TCR originated in an older male donor with stage I lung adenocarcinoma. The genes are TRBV29-1 and TRBJ2-2; 9 positions match TRBD2. The DNA for the CDR3 is TGCAGCGTTGACAGCGGGGGGCGTATGGGCACCGGGGAGCTGTTTTTT. Translated, it gives CSVDSGGRMGTGELFF.